These 16 T cell receptor beta chains came from one sample sequenced in a study of patients and donors after allogeneic stem cell transplantation. One entry per CDR3 protein results from TCRdb running MiXCR on the RT-PCR reads. The table has about 89,000 distinct CDR3 sequences, roughly 50% seen once. Sequencing was carried out using blood, either unsorted or a sorted T cell fraction (not recorded which). These receptors originate from a human donor who was either an allogeneic HSCT recipient or a stem cell or donor lymphocyte infusion donor (not recorded which). It is not recorded whose cells these are; they may come from a transplant donor.

CDR3 in amino acids: CASSLRGTMNTEAFF. The CDR3, as DNA: TGTGCCAGCAGTTTAAGAGGTACTATGAACACTGAAGCTTTCTTT. The chain carries TRBV27 and TRBJ1-1; D gene ambiguous. Between the trimmed V and J ends, which lost 2 bases and 0 bases, there was a span of 10 bases. Germline CDR1 MNHEY, CDR2 SMNVEV (reference sequence). CDR3 length: 15 residues.

This clonotype came up a few times. V and J are TRBV7-2 and TRBJ1-3, with D unresolved. From germline, CDR1 is SGHTA and CDR2 FQGNSA. V was clipped by 2 bases and J by 0 bases, with 14 bases between them. This CDR3 region has 17 residues. CDR3 residues: CASSLISQGNSGNTIYF. DNA for the CDR3: TGTGCCAGCAGCTTAATCTCTCAAGGAAACTCTGGAAACACCATATATTTT.

The chain combines TRBV6-5 with TRBJ1-1, with D maybe TRBD1 (5 bases). The CDR3 is 14 amino acids. The V gene lost 6 bases and the J gene lost 3 bases, with 14 bases spanning the gap. CDR1 is MNHEY and CDR2 is SVGAGI in the germline V gene. CDR3 nucleotide sequence: TGTGCCAGCAGAGCGAGGGGCTGGGACACTGAAGCTTTCTTT. Residues: CASRARGWDTEAFF.

This clonotype was counted a few times. V and J are TRBV27 and TRBJ1-5; unclear D gene. The CDR3 extends over 14 amino acids. The V gene's germline CDR1 is MNHEY and CDR2 SMNVEV (reference sequence). V lost 0 bases and J lost 4, with 7 bases in between. The CDR3 protein is CASSLSAGNQPQHF. CDR3 DNA: TGTGCCAGCAGTTTATCGGCGGGGAATCAGCCCCAGCATTTT.

The rearrangement links TRBV7-9 to TRBJ1-3; D gene unclear. Deletions cut 1 base from V and 6 bases from J, with 10 bases between. This CDR3 is built from 14 residues. Germline lookup yields CDR1 SEHNR and CDR2 FQNEAQ (reference sequence). CDR3 amino acids: CASSLGFETNTIYF. DNA of the CDR3: TGTGCCAGCAGCTTAGGTTTCGAAACAAACACCATATATTTT.

Only a few counts were recorded for this clonotype. V is TRBV15 and J is TRBJ1-1; D call uncertain. Trimming took 0 bases from V and 1 from J, leaving 6 bases between them. The CDR3 consists of 14 residues. Germline CDR1 reads LNHNV; CDR2 reads YYDKDF (reference sequence). The CDR3 spells CATSRDGQNTEAFF. The CDR3 coding sequence is TGTGCCACCAGCAGAGATGGGCAGAACACTGAAGCTTTCTTT.

The chain carries TRBV12-3 or TRBV12-4 and TRBJ1-4; TRBD1 agrees at 9 bases. The ends lost 6 bases at V and 7 bases at J; junction bases unmatched: 6. The CDR3 is made up of 14 amino acids. The CDR3, as DNA: TGTGCCAGCAGGCCCGGGACAGGGTCTGAAAAACTGTTTTTT. This sequence encodes CASRPGTGSEKLFF.

The chain links TRBV20-1 to TRBJ1-6; D ambiguous. The CDR3 spans 15 residues. Germline V gene sequence: CDR1 DFQATT, CDR2 SNEGSKA (reference sequence). This chain's CDR3 is CSAKTDTSYNSPLHF. The DNA of the CDR3 is TGCAGCGCAAAGACCGACACCTCCTATAATTCACCCCTCCACTTT.

The V call is TRBV7-9, the J call TRBJ2-5; D is uncertain. This CDR3 region has 12 residues. Trimming shortened V by 4 bases and J by 5 bases, and 8 bases separated the two germline ends. Germline lookup yields CDR1 SEHNR and CDR2 FQNEAQ (reference sequence). The CDR3 protein is CASSWNWETQYF. CDR3 nucleotides: TGTGCCAGCAGCTGGAATTGGGAGACCCAGTACTTC.

The J gene is TRBJ1-2, the V gene TRBV6-5; D perhaps matches TRBD1 (5 bases). Germline V lookup: CDR1 MNHEY, CDR2 SVGAGI. This CDR3 is 15 amino acids long. Trimming stripped 2 bases from V and 2 bases from J, with 12 bases between. CDR3: CASSYNLRDNYGYTF. CDR3 bases: TGTGCCAGCAGTTACAATTTAAGGGACAACTATGGCTACACCTTC.

This clonotype was counted between two and nine times. The chain links TRBV14 to TRBJ1-2, with 7 bases aligning to TRBD1. CDR1 and CDR2 from the germline V gene are SGHDN and FVKESK. CDR3 size: 15 residues. J gave up 2 bases and V 4 bases, and 7 bases lay outside the gene matches. For the CDR3, the DNA is TGTGCCAGCAGCCGGAGACAGGGATTAAACTATGGCTACACCTTC. Translated: CASSRRQGLNYGYTF.

A few counts support this clonotype. The chain employs TRBV6-5 and TRBJ1-2, with 8 bases that match TRBD1. The CDR3 is 14 residues long. With V trimmed by 3 bases and J by 4 bases, 4 bases remained unmatched. Germline V gene lookup returns CDR1 MNHEY and CDR2 SVGAGI. The CDR3: CASSYGQGIYGYTF. For the CDR3, the DNA is TGTGCCAGCAGTTATGGACAGGGCATCTATGGCTACACCTTC.

V is TRBV29-1 and J is TRBJ2-7; TRBD1 aligns across 7 bases. Losses at the gene ends were 0 bases for V and 0 bases for J; bases not matched to a gene: 8. Germline V gives CDR1 SQVTM, CDR2 ANQGSEA. This CDR3 comprises 16 residues. For the CDR3, the DNA is TGCAGCGTTGAAGATTCCGACAGGGCGAGCTCCTACGAGCAGTACTTC. This encodes CSVEDSDRASSYEQYF.

This sequence joins TRBV12-3 or TRBV12-4 and TRBJ2-1; D may match TRBD1 or TRBD2 (5 bases each). CDR3 size: 15 residues. With 5 bases removed from V and 2 bases from J, the gap between germline ends came to 13 bases. The DNA of the CDR3 is TGTGCCAGCAGTCCGCAAGAGGGACCCTACAATGAGCAGTTCTTC. It encodes CASSPQEGPYNEQFF.

This clonotype came up a few times. The chain has TRBV28 and TRBJ1-5; 7 bases are a match to TRBD1. V trimming: 5 bases; J trimming: 4 bases; junction bases outside the gene matches: 8. Germline CDR1 is MDHEN and CDR2 is SYDVKM. The CDR3 consists of 15 residues. CDR3: CASSPGQATNQPQHF. In nucleotides, the CDR3 is TGTGCCAGCAGTCCCGGACAGGCTACAAATCAGCCCCAGCATTTT. The entire variable domain, with the rest obtained from reference TRBV28 and TRBJ1-5, is as follows: DVKVTQSSRYLVKRTGEKVFLECVQDMDHENMFWYRQDPGLGLRLIYFSYDVKMKEKGDIPEGYSVSREKKERFSLILESASTNQTSMYLCASSPGQATNQPQHFGDGTRLSIL.

This clonotype occurred a few times. The chain couples TRBV7-9 to TRBJ2-7; D is uncertain. Germline CDR1 SEHNR, CDR2 FQNEAQ (reference sequence). The CDR3 runs 13 residues. Trimming stripped 1 base from V and 3 bases from J, with 7 bases between. The CDR3 loop reads CASSLGIGYEQYF. The DNA for the CDR3 is TGTGCCAGCAGCTTAGGCATTGGCTACGAGCAGTACTTC. Full variable domain (remainder filled in from reference TRBV7-9 and TRBJ2-7): DTGVSQNPRHKITKRGQNVTFRCDPISEHNRLYWYRQTLGQGPEFLTYFQNEAQLEKSRLLSDRFSAERPKGSFSTLEIQRTEQGDSAMYLCASSLGIGYEQYFGPGTRLTVT.